One TCR beta chain is described in this entry. The antigen this receptor binds is unknown. No much larger clone is present one base from it, and per-base qualities are unavailable. The record originates from a study of T-cell memory formation after mild COVID-19 (dated by TCRdb to the early 2020s). About the study as a whole: Most TCR sequence clusters were specific to one of the two donors. In a couple of donors, T-cell clones that expanded and contracted after mild COVID-19 were tracked by sequencing TCRalpha and TCRbeta repertoires over time. The cohort comprised two young, previously healthy adult volunteers, one female and one male. The study at large found these results: Only a couple of mild cases were covered by the study, and larger cohorts that include severe cases with pre-infection samples were considered necessary. The second-wave clones that peaked on day 37 were not confirmed to be SARS-CoV-2 specific. Contracting CD4+ clones were located mainly in the CM and EM memory subsets, whereas CD8+ clones were found to be enriched in EMRA. Some responding clones were found in pre-infection memory, which suggests that pre-existing cross-reactive memory T cells took part in the SARS-CoV-2 response. Balanced CD4/CD8 phenotypes were observed for clones contracting from day 15 to 85, whereas a bias towards CD4+ was observed for a second wave of clones expanding from day 15 to 37.

The CDR3 numbers 12 residues from cysteine through phenylalanine. The sequence is cut down to CDR3 DNA, 36 bases in frame from base 1. V is reduced by 5 bases and J by 9 bases, leaving a spacing of 11 bases between them. The germline V gene encodes CDR1 SEHNR and CDR2 FQNEAQ (reference sequence). The sequencer was an Illumina NovaSeq 6000. Using 5'RACE with constant-segment primers, TCRalpha and TCRbeta cDNA libraries were constructed, with sample barcodes and unique molecular identifiers added in the process. RNA was extracted from every sample with Trizol reagent. Library amplification was performed in two PCR steps, and a second sample barcode and Illumina TruSeq adapters were introduced in the second step. Sequencing of libraries was performed on an Illumina NovaSeq with 2 x 150 bp paired-end reads. Per the original workflow: Reads were demultiplexed and collapsed into UMI-guided consensus sequences with migec v1.2.7. Using mixcr v2.1.11, UMI consensuses were aligned to TRA and TRB V and J templates and then assembled into clonotypes. Expanded or contracted clonotypes were those called significant by both edgeR and NoisET, with noise models trained on biological replicates. For edgeR calls, the thresholds were a false discovery rate-adjusted p below 0.01 and a log2 fold-change of 1. PCA with hierarchical clustering of max-normalized trajectories of the 1000 most abundant clonotypes was used as exploratory dynamics analysis. Separately sequenced CD4+ and CD8+ repertoires were used to assign the CD4 or CD8 phenotype of responding clones. The public reads were reanalyzed by TCRdb: fastp trimming at Q25, MiXCR alignment, in-frame beta chains only. Each entry is one CDR3 protein sequence, shown with its most common DNA and genes. TCRdb, not the original authors, processed these V and J calls. The sample table records a few hundred thousand distinct CDR3 sequences; about 20% of these occur just once. 8.4% of the sample rests with the top ten.

Ficoll-Paque density gradient centrifugation was the method used to isolate PBMCs. The receptor's source is an adult woman who had mild COVID-19 (a few samples of this study predate the infection). The sample titles of this study are shuffled in the database, so cell type and time point are left out; the donor was told from shared clones. Sequencing used PBMCs or a T cell subset sorted from them (not recorded which). The chain was built from TRBV7-9 and TRBJ1-5; the D segment cannot be called with confidence. The DNA sequence follows: TGTGCCAGCAGCGCACGGCTGGGGCCCCAGCATTTT. The encoded protein is CASSARLGPQHF. Beyond the CDR3, the reference TRBV7-9 and TRBJ1-5 genes provide the residues; the full variable domain reads: DTGVSQNPRHKITKRGQNVTFRCDPISEHNRLYWYRQTLGQGPEFLTYFQNEAQLEKSRLLSDRFSAERPKGSFSTLEIQRTEQGDSAMYLCASSARLGPQHFGDGTRLSIL.